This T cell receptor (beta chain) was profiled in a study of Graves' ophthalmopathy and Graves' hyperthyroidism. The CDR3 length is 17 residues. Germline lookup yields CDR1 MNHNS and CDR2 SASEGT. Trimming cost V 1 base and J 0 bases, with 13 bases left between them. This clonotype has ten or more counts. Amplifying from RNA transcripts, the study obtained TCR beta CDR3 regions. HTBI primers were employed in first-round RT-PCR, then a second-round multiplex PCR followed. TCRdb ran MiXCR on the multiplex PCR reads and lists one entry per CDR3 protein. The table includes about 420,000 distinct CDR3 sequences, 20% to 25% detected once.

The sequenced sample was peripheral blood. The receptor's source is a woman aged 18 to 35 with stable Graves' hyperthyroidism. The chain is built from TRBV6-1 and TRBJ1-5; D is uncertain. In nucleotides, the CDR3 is TGTGCCAGCAGTGAAGAGTCCCGGGTTAATAGCAATCAGCCCCAGCATTTT. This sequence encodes CASSEESRVNSNQPQHF.